This entry concerns a single TCR beta chain. The study extracted blood RNA from unsorted whole blood and also extracted germline DNA. Patients were treatment-naive with chronic HBV infection. The source of the sample is a study of tumor-infiltrating lymphocytes in primary liver carcinoma. TCR beta cDNA was made from around 460 ng total RNA with a constant-region primer. Libraries for TCR beta were built through three nested multiplex PCR rounds, which together made up a slightly modified ARM-PCR procedure. The study ran its first two PCR rounds for around 9 cycles each, using TRBV1-TRBV30 forward primers and a C-beta reverse primer. TCRdb fed the multiplex PCR reads into MiXCR, producing one record per CDR3 protein. The sample comprises fewer than 350,000 distinct CDR3 sequences, 65% of which are singletons, and roughly 9% rests with the top ten. CDR3 length equals 15 residues. Unmatched junction bases numbered 12, after V lost 3 bases and J lost 9 bases. Germline V gene lookup returns CDR1 SGHRS and CDR2 YFSETQ.

This receptor was identified in a man in his forties with primary liver carcinoma and hepatitis B virus infection. Sequencing was performed on peripheral blood. The chain uses TRBV5-1 and TRBJ2-1, with 7 bases identical to TRBD2. The CDR3 DNA reads as TGCGCCAGCAGCTCGTCGGGGGGTGGGATAGGTGAGCAGTTCTTC. As protein: CASSSSGGGIGEQFF.